The T cell receptor beta chain described here comes from a study of neurological immune-mediated disorders. Whole-study results and caveats: No CDR3 amino acid sequences were shared by expanded clones across subjects, suggesting private repertoires in all groups.

This clonotype was observed at least ten times. Its target is not known. V lost 5 bases and J lost 2; bases outside the gene matches: 1. This CDR3 is 14 amino acids long. CDR1 and CDR2 from the germline V gene are DFQATT and SNEGSKA (reference sequence). The cDNA was produced through 5'RACE with 10-nucleotide random UMIs. TCRdb independently ran MiXCR on the 5' RACE reads; one entry per CDR3 protein. In the table there are approximately 74,000 distinct CDR3 sequences, about 9.4% of which are singletons. V usage is TRBV20-1 and J usage is TRBJ2-1; 12 nucleotides line up with TRBD2. What was sequenced was PBMCs. This TCR came from a man in his fifties or sixties in good health. The CDR3 nucleotides are TGCAGTGCTTCTAGCGGGGGGGCCTACAATGAGCAGTTCTTC. It yields the protein CSASSGGAYNEQFF.